This T cell receptor beta chain was obtained from a study of shared T cell receptors in the human thymus. The CDR3 totals 16 residues. V lost 1 base and J lost 6; bases outside the gene matches: 10. The germline gives CDR1 MGHRA, CDR2 YSYEKL. Clones were read by immunoSEQ multiplex PCR, and TCRdb kept only the in-frame ones, dropping some. The sample lists about 380,000 clones, 85% to 95% occurring once. This chain connects TRBV4-1 to TRBJ2-7; 9 nucleotides match TRBD2. This receptor was identified in a human donor. The sample consisted of thymocytes. CDR3 residues: CASSQVPLAGGCEQYF. CDR3 sequence (DNA): TGCGCCAGCAGCCAAGTCCCACTAGCGGGCGGTTGCGAGCAGTACTTC.